A selection of T cell receptor beta chains follows, all from one sample in a study of T cell responses to AZD1222 COVID-19 vaccine. Measured with immunoSEQ multiplex PCR; TCRdb has only the in-frame clones, and not every one. Among 90,000 to 120,000 clones listed, over 90% were seen once. This sample comprised peripheral blood, obtained on day 0 of AZD1222 vaccination. Receptors were obtained from an adult in good health. Both conserved end residues are part of each CDR3. A D gene is named only where the DNA matches it firmly. A clone size is listed for some rows: how often the clone was seen (once, few, many), or a class if it is expanded.

j_call v_call clone_size d_call cdr3_aa cdr3_nt
TRBJ2-5 TRBV18 NA NA CASSPGGLREETQYF TGTGCCAGCTCACCAGGGGGCTTGCGGGAGGAGACCCAGTACTTC
TRBJ1-5 TRBV12-3/TRBV12-4 few NA CASSFRRAPQHF TGTGCCAGCAGTTTTAGACGTGCGCCCCAGCATTTT
TRBJ1-2 TRBV6-5 NA NA CASRETGGKGYTF TGTGCCAGCAGGGAGACAGGAGGGAAAGGCTACACCTTC
TRBJ1-1 TRBV5-4 NA NA CASSLEEWGEAFF TGTGCCAGCAGCTTGGAGGAGTGGGGTGAAGCTTTCTTT
TRBJ2-7 TRBV6-5 NA TRBD2 CASNGGENYEQYF TGTGCCAGCAATGGGGGGGAGAACTACGAGCAGTACTTC
TRBJ1-2 TRBV7-3 NA NA CASSARTESYGYTF TGTGCCAGCAGCGCCCGGACAGAGAGCTATGGCTACACCTTC
TRBJ2-7 TRBV4-1 NA NA CASSYQQGYEQYF TGCGCCAGCAGCTACCAACAGGGCTACGAGCAGTACTTC
TRBJ2-1 TRBV3-1/TRBV3-2 once TRBD1 CASSPGQGASEQFF TGTGCCAGCAGCCCCGGACAGGGGGCGAGTGAGCAGTTCTTC
TRBJ2-5 TRBV11-3 NA TRBD2 CASSPLAGTETQYF TGTGCCAGCAGTCCACTAGCGGGAACTGAGACCCAGTACTTC
TRBJ2-3 TRBV9 NA TRBD2 CASSATRDGGFTDTQYF TGTGCCAGCAGCGCTACCCGGGACGGGGGGTTCACAGATACGCAGTATTTT
TRBJ1-1 TRBV3-1/TRBV3-2 NA NA CASSQDLLGGMNTEAFF TGTGCCAGCAGCCAAGATCTGTTGGGAGGGATGAACACTGAAGCTTTCTTT
TRBJ2-5 TRBV27 NA TRBD2 CASSFSWREGTQYF TGTGCCAGCAGTTTTAGTTGGCGGGAGGGGACCCAGTACTTC
TRBJ2-1 TRBV7-8 NA NA CASSLAGKGPNEQFF TGTGCCAGCAGCTTAGCGGGGAAGGGACCAAATGAGCAGTTCTTC
TRBJ2-1 TRBV5-4 NA TRBD2 CASSPRTSGRSYNEQFF TGTGCCAGCAGCCCAAGGACTAGCGGGCGTTCCTACAATGAGCAGTTCTTC
TRBJ2-1 TRBV7-6 NA TRBD2 CASSPRTSGPRYNEQFF TGTGCCAGCAGCCCGCGGACTAGCGGGCCCCGCTACAATGAGCAGTTCTTC
TRBJ1-1 TRBV14 NA NA CASSLYEDTEAFF TGTGCCAGCAGTCTGTATGAGGACACTGAAGCTTTCTTT
TRBJ2-6 TRBV6-5 NA NA CASSYGSGANVLTF TGTGCCAGCAGTTACGGGTCTGGGGCCAACGTCCTGACTTTC
TRBJ2-2 TRBV5-1 NA NA CASSGALSGELFF TGCGCCAGCAGCGGGGCGCTATCCGGGGAGCTGTTTTTT
TRBJ1-1 TRBV6-5 NA NA CASSYRGMNTEAFF TGTGCCAGCAGTTACAGAGGAATGAACACTGAAGCTTTCTTT
TRBJ2-1 TRBV10-3 once TRBD1 CAISPGTGTRDQNEQFF TGTGCCATCAGTCCCGGGACAGGTACTCGTGATCAAAATGAGCAGTTCTTC
TRBJ2-3 TRBV6-2/TRBV6-3 NA NA CASSYLLGHTSTDTQYF TGTGCCAGCAGTTACCTATTGGGCCATACTAGCACAGATACGCAGTATTTT
TRBJ2-1 TRBV2 NA TRBD2 CASMGLALNEQFF TGTGCCAGCATGGGACTAGCGCTGAATGAGCAGTTCTTC
TRBJ2-1 TRBV4-1 NA NA CASSQGGHDYNEQFF TGCGCCAGCAGCCAAGGGGGACACGATTACAATGAGCAGTTCTTC
TRBJ1-5 TRBV6-1 NA NA CASSDPREPRPQHF TGTGCCAGCAGTGACCCCAGGGAACCTAGGCCCCAGCATTTT
TRBJ1-1 TRBV5-1 NA NA CASSLGGEAFF TGCGCCAGCAGCTTGGGGGGTGAAGCTTTCTTT
TRBJ1-1 TRBV29-1 NA TRBD1 CSAGTEEAFF TGCAGCGCTGGGACAGAAGAAGCTTTCTTT
TRBJ1-1 TRBV5-1 NA NA CASSWQGGGTEAFF TGCGCCAGCAGCTGGCAGGGCGGTGGCACTGAAGCTTTCTTT
TRBJ1-1 TRBV6-5 once NA CASTGKNTEAFF TGTGCCAGCACCGGCAAGAACACTGAAGCTTTCTTT
TRBJ2-7 TRBV5-6 NA NA CASSASYEQYF TGTGCCAGCAGCGCTTCCTACGAGCAGTACTTC
TRBJ2-2 TRBV6-1 NA TRBD2 CASSEIAGDEAGELFF TGTGCCAGCAGTGAAATCGCGGGAGATGAAGCCGGGGAGCTGTTTTTT
TRBJ2-7 TRBV4-3 NA NA CASSQDRRYEQYF TGCGCCAGCAGCCAAGATCGGAGGTACGAGCAGTACTTC
TRBJ1-5 TRBV15 NA TRBD1 CATSRTGQGQPQHF TGTGCCACCAGCAGAACGGGACAGGGGCAGCCCCAGCATTTT
TRBJ2-1 TRBV5-1 NA NA CASSLGEINEQFF TGCGCCAGCAGCTTGGGGGAGATCAATGAGCAGTTCTTC